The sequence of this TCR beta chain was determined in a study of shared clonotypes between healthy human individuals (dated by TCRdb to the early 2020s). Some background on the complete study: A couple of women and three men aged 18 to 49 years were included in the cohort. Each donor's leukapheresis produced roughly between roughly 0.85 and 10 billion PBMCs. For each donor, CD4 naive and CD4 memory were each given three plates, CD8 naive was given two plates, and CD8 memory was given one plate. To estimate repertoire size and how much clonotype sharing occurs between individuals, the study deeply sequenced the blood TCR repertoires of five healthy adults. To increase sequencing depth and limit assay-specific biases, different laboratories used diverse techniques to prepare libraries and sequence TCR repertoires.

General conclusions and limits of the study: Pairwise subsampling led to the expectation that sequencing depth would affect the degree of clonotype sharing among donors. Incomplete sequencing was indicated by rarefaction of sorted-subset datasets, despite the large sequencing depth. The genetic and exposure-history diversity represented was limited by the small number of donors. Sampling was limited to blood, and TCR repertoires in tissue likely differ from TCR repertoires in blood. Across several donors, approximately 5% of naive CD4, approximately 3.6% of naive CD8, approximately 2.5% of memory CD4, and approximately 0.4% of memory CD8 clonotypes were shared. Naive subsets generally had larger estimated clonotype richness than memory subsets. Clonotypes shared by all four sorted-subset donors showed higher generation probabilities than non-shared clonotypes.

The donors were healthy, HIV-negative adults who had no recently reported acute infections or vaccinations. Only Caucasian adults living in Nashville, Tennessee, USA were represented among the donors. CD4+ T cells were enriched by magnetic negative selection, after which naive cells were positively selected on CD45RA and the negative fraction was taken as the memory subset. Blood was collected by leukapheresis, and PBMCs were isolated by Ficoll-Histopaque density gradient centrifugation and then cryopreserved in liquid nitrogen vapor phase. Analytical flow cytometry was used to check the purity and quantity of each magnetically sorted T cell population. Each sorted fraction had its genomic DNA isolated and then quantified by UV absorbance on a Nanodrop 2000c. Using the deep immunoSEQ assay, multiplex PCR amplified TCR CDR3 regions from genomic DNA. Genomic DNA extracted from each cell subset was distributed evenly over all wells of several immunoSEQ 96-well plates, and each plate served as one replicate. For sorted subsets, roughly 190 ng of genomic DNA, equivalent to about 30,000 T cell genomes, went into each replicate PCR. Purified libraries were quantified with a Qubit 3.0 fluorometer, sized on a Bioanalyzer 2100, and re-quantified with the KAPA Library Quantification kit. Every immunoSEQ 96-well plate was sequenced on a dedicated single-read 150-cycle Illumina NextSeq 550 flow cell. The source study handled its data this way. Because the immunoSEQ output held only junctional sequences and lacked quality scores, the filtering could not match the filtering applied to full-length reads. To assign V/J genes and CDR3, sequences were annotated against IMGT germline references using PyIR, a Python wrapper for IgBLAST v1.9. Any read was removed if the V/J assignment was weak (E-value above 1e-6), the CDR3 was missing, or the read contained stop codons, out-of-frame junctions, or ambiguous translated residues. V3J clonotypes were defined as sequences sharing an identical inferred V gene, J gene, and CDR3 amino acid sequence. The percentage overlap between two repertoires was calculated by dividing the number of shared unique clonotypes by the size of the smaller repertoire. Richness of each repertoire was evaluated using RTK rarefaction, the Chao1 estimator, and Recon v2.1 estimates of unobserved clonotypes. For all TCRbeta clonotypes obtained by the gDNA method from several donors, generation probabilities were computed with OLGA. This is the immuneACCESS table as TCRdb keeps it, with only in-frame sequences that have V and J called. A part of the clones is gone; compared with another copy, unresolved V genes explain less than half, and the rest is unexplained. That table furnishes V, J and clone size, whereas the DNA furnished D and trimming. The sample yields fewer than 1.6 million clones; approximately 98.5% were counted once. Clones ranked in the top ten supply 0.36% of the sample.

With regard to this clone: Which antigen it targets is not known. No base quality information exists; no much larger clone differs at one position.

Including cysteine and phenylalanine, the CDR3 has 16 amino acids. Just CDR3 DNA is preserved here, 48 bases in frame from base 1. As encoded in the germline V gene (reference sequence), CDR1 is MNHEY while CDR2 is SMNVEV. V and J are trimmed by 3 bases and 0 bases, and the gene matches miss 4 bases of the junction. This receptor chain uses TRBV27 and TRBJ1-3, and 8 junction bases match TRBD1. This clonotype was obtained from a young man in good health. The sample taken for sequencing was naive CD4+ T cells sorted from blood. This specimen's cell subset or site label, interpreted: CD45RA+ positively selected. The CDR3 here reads CASSLTGAYSGNTIYF. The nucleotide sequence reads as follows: TGTGCCAGCAGTTTGACAGGGGCCTACTCTGGAAACACCATATATTTT.